The 13 T cell receptor beta chains below come from one sample, sequenced in a study of T cell changes during pregnancy in multiple sclerosis. Data came from immunoSEQ multiplex PCR; TCRdb stores just in-frame clones and leaves some out. Of roughly 24,000 clones in the sample, about 85% were seen once. The sequencing used CD8+ T cells from peripheral blood mononuclear cells, collected before pregnancy. The receptors come from a female donor with multiple sclerosis, enrolled in a pregnancy study.

V and J are TRBV7-3 and TRBJ2-5; 9 positions match TRBD1. Germline-derived CDR1 and CDR2 are SGHTA and FQGTGA. The V segment lost 5 bases and the J segment 5 bases; nucleotides outside the gene matches: 6. The CDR3 extends over 14 amino acids. Here the CDR3 DNA reads TGTGCCAGCAGCGCTCGGGACAGGGAGGAGACCCAGTACTTC. Translating gives CASSARDREETQYF.

The genes are TRBV13 and TRBJ1-5, with 7 bases lining up with TRBD1. This CDR3 region has 15 residues. Germline V CDR1 and CDR2: PRHDT, FYEKMQ (reference sequence). The J segment lost 4 bases and the V segment lost 1 base, leaving 4 bases of the junction unmatched. The CDR3 DNA is TGTGCCAGCAGCTTAGCAGGGACAGTAAATCAGCCCCAGCATTTT. This encodes CASSLAGTVNQPQHF.

The chain couples TRBV27 to TRBJ2-7; TRBD1 might be the D (5 bases). The germline gives CDR1 MNHEY, CDR2 SMNVEV (reference sequence). The CDR3 length is 14 residues. The V gene lost 3 bases and the J gene lost 2 bases, with 11 bases spanning the gap. CDR3 sequence: CASSFQGIPYEQYF. CDR3 DNA sequence: TGTGCCAGCAGTTTCCAGGGAATACCCTACGAGCAGTACTTC.

The chain joins TRBV5-4 to TRBJ2-1; weak D call: TRBD1 (5 bases). With 4 bases removed from V and 2 bases from J, the gap between germline ends came to 10 bases. Per germline, CDR1 SGHNT and CDR2 YYREEE (reference sequence). The length of the CDR3 is 14 residues. The CDR3, as DNA: TGTGCCAGCAGCCTGGGGCAGACCTACAATGAGCAGTTCTTC. Protein: CASSLGQTYNEQFF.

The J gene is TRBJ2-7, the V gene TRBV7-4, with D perhaps matching TRBD1 (6 bases). Per germline, CDR1 SGHVT and CDR2 SQSDAQ. The CDR3 loop spans 15 amino acids. Trimming shortened V by 6 bases and J by 3 bases, and 18 bases separated the two germline ends. CDR3 protein: CASRLRGGPSYEQYF. The CDR3, as DNA: TGTGCCAGCAGGTTAAGAGGGGGACCGAGCTACGAGCAGTACTTC. The entire variable domain, with the rest obtained from reference TRBV7-4 and TRBJ2-7, is as follows: GAGVSQSPRYKVAKRGRDVALRCDSISGHVTLYWYRQTLGQGSEVLTYSQSDAQRDKSGRPSGRFSAERPERSVSTLKIQRTEQGDSAVYLCASRLRGGPSYEQYFGPGTRLTVT.

The chain links TRBV28 to TRBJ2-7; 7 bases fit TRBD1. This CDR3 is built from 15 residues. Per the germline V gene, CDR1 is MDHEN and CDR2 is SYDVKM. V was pared by 4 bases and J by 1 base, with 7 bases of the junction left unmatched. DNA for the CDR3: TGTGCCAGCAGTTCCCAAGCACAGGGGTCCTACGAGCAGTACTTC. Its protein product is CASSSQAQGSYEQYF.

This clone was recorded a few times. The chain is built from TRBV27 and TRBJ2-1, with 7 bases fitting TRBD2. The germline gives CDR1 MNHEY, CDR2 SMNVEV (reference sequence). The trim removed 2 bases at V and 10 bases at J, leaving 8 bases unmatched. This CDR3 contains 14 residues. CDR3 sequence reads: CASSLAGVIWEQFF. DNA of the CDR3: TGTGCCAGCAGTTTAGCGGGAGTAATATGGGAGCAGTTCTTC.

The chain has TRBV27 and TRBJ2-5, with 7 bases fitting TRBD2. The CDR3 totals 16 residues. Trimming at V came to 5 bases and at J to 5 bases, leaving 14 bases not matched to a gene. Germline assignment: CDR1 MNHEY and CDR2 SMNVEV (reference sequence). The CDR3 nucleotides are TGTGCCAGCAGTACCCTGTGGGGGAGGGGAATGGAGACCCAGTACTTC. Translated, it gives CASSTLWGRGMETQYF.

This chain connects TRBV28 to TRBJ2-7, with 7 bases identical to TRBD2. This CDR3 has 14 residues. V lost 5 bases, J lost 3 bases, and 7 bases stayed unmatched. Germline CDR1 reads MDHEN; CDR2 reads SYDVKM. The CDR3 loop is CASSSGERLYEQYF. The CDR3 region has the DNA TGTGCCAGCAGTAGCGGGGAGCGCCTCTACGAGCAGTACTTC.

This clone was found a few times. V gene TRBV7-2 combines with J gene TRBJ2-7; D perhaps matches TRBD1 (8 bases). The germline V gene encodes CDR1 SGHTA and CDR2 FQGNSA. CDR3 length: 14 residues. With 7 bases removed from V and 6 bases from J, the gap between germline ends came to 19 bases. CDR3 in DNA: TGTGCCAGCATCTACCAGACAGGGGAGGGCGAGCAGTACTTC. Protein product: CASIYQTGEGEQYF.

DNA of the CDR3: TGCGCCAGCACCTCGGGGAACACCGGGGAGCTGTTTTTT. This encodes CASTSGNTGELFF. The chain uses TRBV5-1 and TRBJ2-2, with unresolved D. Between the trimmed V and J ends, which lost 6 bases and 1 base, there was a span of 7 bases. The CDR3 is made up of 13 amino acids. Germline V lookup: CDR1 SGHRS, CDR2 YFSETQ.

The chain combines TRBV4-1 with TRBJ1-1; 10 bases line up with TRBD1. The germline V gene encodes CDR1 MGHRA and CDR2 YSYEKL. V shed 4 bases, J shed 3 bases, and the junction held 5 bases outside the gene matches. The CDR3 is made up of 15 amino acids. In nucleotides, the CDR3 is TGCGCCAGCAGCCGAATGACAGGGGGCTACACTGAAGCTTTCTTT. Amino acids: CASSRMTGGYTEAFF.

The chain employs TRBV6-6 and TRBJ2-7; 7 bases match TRBD2. CDR1 and CDR2 from the germline V gene are MNHNY and SVGAGI (reference sequence). The J segment lost 3 bases and the V segment lost 4 bases, leaving 9 bases of the junction unmatched. The CDR3 covers 15 residues. The CDR3 protein is CASSLAGARDYEQYF. For the CDR3, the DNA is TGTGCCAGCAGTTTGGCGGGAGCCCGCGACTACGAGCAGTACTTC.